This record concerns one T cell receptor (beta chain) sequence. In the original workflow: Nucleated cell number was recorded as an estimate derived from reference gene primer amplification. The table came from immunoSEQ multiplex PCR; TCRdb's copy has only in-frame clones and leaves some out. V and J calls and clone size come straight from that table; D and trimming were deduced from the DNA. This sample has some 350,000 clones; around 83% occur once, and the top ten carry roughly 3%. The entry originates in a study of blood T cell repertoires in COVID-19. Unmatched junction bases numbered 9, after V lost 6 bases and J lost 5 bases. CDR1 and CDR2 from the germline V gene are SQVTM and ANQGSEA. The CDR3 runs 13 residues.

Material: peripheral blood. This clonotype was sampled from a young man with active or convalescent COVID-19. This sequence joins TRBV29-1 and TRBJ1-2, with 7 bases fitting TRBD1. CDR3 loop: CSVIGTVGYGYTF. The CDR3 DNA follows: TGCAGCGTAATCGGGACAGTGGGGTATGGCTACACCTTC.